The clone carrying this TCR beta chain has only a few counts. Antigen unknown. An end of the junction differs from the germline gene, which may be a read error. cDNA libraries for TCR beta contained unique molecular identifiers. Using its own MiXCR run on the PCR reads, TCRdb lists one record per CDR3 protein. The table records about 460,000 distinct CDR3 sequences, roughly 45% of them present only once. This CDR3 comprises 16 residues. CDR1 and CDR2 (germline): MNHEY, SVGEGT. This sample stems from a study of post-analysis software for immune sequencing data. Study observations and caveats: Five or six TRBV segments, TRBV5-6, TRBV5-1 and TRBV20-1 among them, were found more frequent in patients than controls.

The source of this sequence is a girl aged 10 to 17 with multiple sclerosis. Sequenced input: blood. The chain links TRBV6-2 or TRBV6-3 to TRBJ2-5; 8 positions agree with TRBD1. The assigned J gene may be wrong: the sequence end matches TRBJ2-7 better. The CDR3: CASSSQGALPSYEQYF. In DNA, the CDR3 is TGTGCCAGTAGTTCGCAGGGGGCTCTTCCTTCCTACGAGCAGTACTTC.